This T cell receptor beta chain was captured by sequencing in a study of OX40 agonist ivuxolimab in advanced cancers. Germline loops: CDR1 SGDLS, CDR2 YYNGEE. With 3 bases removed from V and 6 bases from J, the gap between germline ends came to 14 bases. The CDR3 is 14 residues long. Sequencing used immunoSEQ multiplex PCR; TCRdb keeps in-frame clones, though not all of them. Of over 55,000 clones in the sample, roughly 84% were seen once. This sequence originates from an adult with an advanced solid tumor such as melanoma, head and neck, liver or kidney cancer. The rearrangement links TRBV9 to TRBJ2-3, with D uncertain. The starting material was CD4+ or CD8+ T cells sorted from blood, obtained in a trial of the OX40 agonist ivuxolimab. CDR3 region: CASSASHRVDTQYF. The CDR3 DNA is TGTGCCAGCAGCGCCTCTCACCGGGTTGATACGCAGTATTTT.